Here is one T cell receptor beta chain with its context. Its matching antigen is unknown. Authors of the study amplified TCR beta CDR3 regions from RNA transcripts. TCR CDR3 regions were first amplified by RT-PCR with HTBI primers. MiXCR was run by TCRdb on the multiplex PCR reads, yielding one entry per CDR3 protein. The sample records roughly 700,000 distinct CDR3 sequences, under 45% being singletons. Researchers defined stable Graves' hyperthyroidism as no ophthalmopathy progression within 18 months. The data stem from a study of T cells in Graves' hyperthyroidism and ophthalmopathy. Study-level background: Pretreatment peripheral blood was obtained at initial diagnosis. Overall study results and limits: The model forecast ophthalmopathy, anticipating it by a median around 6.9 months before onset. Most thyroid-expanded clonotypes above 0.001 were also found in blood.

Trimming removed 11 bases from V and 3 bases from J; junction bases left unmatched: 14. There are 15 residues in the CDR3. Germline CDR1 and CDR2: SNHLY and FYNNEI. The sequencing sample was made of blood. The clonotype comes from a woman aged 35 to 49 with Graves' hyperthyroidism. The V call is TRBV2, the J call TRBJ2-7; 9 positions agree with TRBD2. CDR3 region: CAGGGGGGAGYEQYF. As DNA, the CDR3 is TGTGCCGGAGGGGGCGGCGGGGGGGCTGGCTACGAGCAGTACTTC. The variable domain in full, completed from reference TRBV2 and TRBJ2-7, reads EPEVTQTPSHQVTQMGQEVILRCVPISNHLYFYWYRQILGQKVEFLVSFYNNEISEKSEIFDDQFSVERPDGSNFTLKIRSTKLEDSAMYFCAGGGGGGAGYEQYFGPGTRLTVT.